This T cell receptor (beta chain) comes out of a study of T cells in Graves' hyperthyroidism and ophthalmopathy. RNA transcripts provided the source from which TCR beta CDR3 regions were amplified. A set of HTBI primers served as the primers for a first-round RT-PCR of the TCR CDR3. MiXCR, run by TCRdb on the multiplex PCR reads, gives a single entry per CDR3 protein. The data show about 700,000 distinct CDR3 sequences, with over 40% seen just once and about 7% held by the top ten. V was trimmed by 6 bases and J by 5 bases, leaving 11 bases between them. The CDR3 totals 12 residues. From germline, CDR1 is LNHDA and CDR2 SQIVND (reference sequence). Patients showing uncontrolled infection, other autoimmune disease, pregnancy or lactation were ineligible. Diagnoses rested on clinical symptoms, serum thyroxine and TRAb, thyroid ultrasound and orbital computed tomography. This clonotype was picked up a small number of times.

The sequence was collected from an adult man with Graves' disease, either hyperthyroidism or ophthalmopathy (not recorded which). The chain links TRBV19 to TRBJ2-7; D perhaps matches TRBD1 (6 bases). The sequencing sample was made of peripheral blood or thyroid tissue (not recorded which). Written as DNA, the CDR3 is TGTGCCAGTAGCACAGGGTTCCACGAGCAGTACTTC. Translation: CASSTGFHEQYF.